Sequencing of this T cell receptor beta chain was carried out in a study of T cell changes during pregnancy in multiple sclerosis. Germline V CDR1 and CDR2: MNHEY, SMNVEV (reference sequence). The CDR3 is 13 residues long. Trimming removed 5 bases from V and 6 bases from J; junction bases left unmatched: 7. Profiling relied on immunoSEQ multiplex PCR, and the TCRdb table lists in-frame clones only, not all of them. The table shows roughly 46,000 clones, with about 94% occurring only once. This TCR was recovered from a female donor with multiple sclerosis, enrolled in a pregnancy study. Source: CD8+ T cells from peripheral blood mononuclear cells, taken in the first trimester of pregnancy. V usage is TRBV27 and J usage is TRBJ2-7; TRBD1 matches 7 bases. The CDR3: CASSNMTGIEQYF. The CDR3 nucleotides are TGTGCCAGCAGTAACATGACAGGGATCGAGCAGTACTTC.